Below are 4 T cell receptor beta chains sequenced from a single sample in a study of shared clonotypes between healthy human individuals. Sequencing was performed with immunoSEQ multiplex PCR; in TCRdb, only in-frame clones are kept and a portion is missing. The profile shows about 2.4 million clones, approximately 94% of them singletons. The material sequenced was naive CD4+ T cells from PBMCs. Specified subset: CD45RA+ positively selected. The receptors stem from a man younger than 35 in good health. Some clones in this sample may be carry-over from other donors' samples.

This chain uses TRBV10-3 with TRBJ2-1; TRBD2 agrees at 14 bases. The J segment lost 5 bases and the V segment lost 7 bases, leaving 7 bases of the junction unmatched. The germline gives CDR1 ENHRY, CDR2 SYGVKD. The CDR3 runs to 16 residues. The CDR3 DNA follows: TGTGCCATCAAGGGGACTAGCGGGAGCTCAGACAATGAGCAGTTCTTC. Residues: CAIKGTSGSSDNEQFF.

Turning to this clone: This sequence may be a read error, since a much larger clone differs from it by one base. The identical CDR3 is also encoded by other nucleotide sequences in the sample. This rearrangement joins TRBV7-2 to TRBJ2-2; the D is unclear. V was clipped by 2 bases and J by 2 bases, with 0 bases between them. CDR1 and CDR2 (germline): SGHTA, FQGNSA. This CDR3 is 12 amino acids long. This CDR3 reads CASSLNTGELFF. The CDR3 DNA is TGTGCCAGCAGCTTAAACACCGGGGAGCTGTTTTTT.

Concerning this clone: Because the CDR3 is missing its conserved closing phenylalanine or tryptophan, this is likely a read error. It is unclear where the CDR3 begins or ends on the DNA, so no DNA is shown, and the CDR3 is as TCRdb lists it. CDR3 sequence reads: CASSEVSWSLWGS. The chain has TRBV10-1 and TRBJ1-2. The CDR3 is made up of 13 amino acids, end residues included. Per germline, CDR1 WNHNN and CDR2 SYGVQD (reference sequence).

Written as DNA, the CDR3 is TGTGCCAGCAGTGAGCGGACAGGGGGGGAGACCCAGTACTTC. It translates to CASSERTGGETQYF. The J gene is TRBJ2-5, the V gene TRBV2, with 10 bases identical to TRBD1. V trimming: 3 bases; J trimming: 5 bases; junction bases outside the gene matches: 3. CDR3 length equals 14 residues. Looked up from germline, CDR1 is SNHLY and CDR2 is FYNNEI.